This passage covers 13 T cell receptor beta chains from one sample sequenced in a study of blood T cells in healthy people across ages. Primed by a sample-barcoded 5' primer and a J-beta primer mix, a second PCR proceeded for roughly 6 to 12 cycles. In TCRdb, the 5' RACE reads were re-called with MiXCR into one record per CDR3 protein. Among more than 650,000 distinct CDR3 sequences listed, about 24% were seen once. Sequencing was carried out using blood. The receptors stem from a man between 65 and 85 years old in good health.

This chain uses TRBV4-2 with TRBJ2-1; 11 bases are a match to TRBD2. The J call is doubtful: the DNA matches TRBJ2-7 better. Germline CDR1 LGHNA, CDR2 YNFKEQ. The CDR3 extends over 16 amino acids. The CDR3 nucleotides are TGTGCCAGCAGCCAAGATGGGACTAGCGGCTCCTACGAGCAGTACTTC. Its translation is CASSQDGTSGSYEQYF.

The chain combines TRBV20-1 with TRBJ1-5, with TRBD1 matching 9 bases. The CDR3 totals 15 residues. After removal of 1 base from V and 7 bases from J, the junction contained 8 bases not matched to a gene. CDR1 DFQATT and CDR2 SNEGSKA come from the germline V gene (reference sequence). This CDR3 reads CSARGRDRVRQPQHF. DNA of the CDR3: TGCAGTGCTAGAGGCCGGGACAGGGTGCGCCAGCCCCAGCATTTT.

This clonotype was detected a few times. V is TRBV7-8 and J is TRBJ1-5; TRBD1 matches at 12 bases. The germline V gene has CDR1 SGHVS and CDR2 FQNEAQ. The CDR3 is made up of 17 amino acids. Trimming took 5 bases from V and 5 from J; bases not matched to a gene: 10. Written as DNA, the CDR3 is TGTGCCAGCAGCCCCCGCGGGGACAGGGGGCGTTATCAGCCCCAGCATTTT. Protein: CASSPRGDRGRYQPQHF.

This clonotype showed up many times. The chain uses TRBV28 and TRBJ2-5; D is ambiguous. This CDR3 is 15 amino acids long. Trimming removed 2 bases from V and 7 bases from J, with 17 bases in between. CDR1 is MDHEN and CDR2 is SYDVKM in the germline V gene. The DNA for the CDR3 is TGTGCCAGCAGTTTAGCTCCAGGTCGTGCTCGGACCCAGTACTTC. This gives the protein CASSLAPGRARTQYF. Full variable domain (missing parts from reference TRBV28 and TRBJ2-5): DVKVTQSSRYLVKRTGEKVFLECVQDMDHENMFWYRQDPGLGLRLIYFSYDVKMKEKGDIPEGYSVSREKKERFSLILESASTNQTSMYLCASSLAPGRARTQYFGPGTRLLVL.

The chain combines TRBV7-2 with TRBJ2-3; D not certain. The CDR3 loop spans 13 amino acids. V was shortened by 5 bases and J by 6 bases, with 12 bases between the two germline ends. Looked up from germline, CDR1 is SGHTA and CDR2 is FQGNSA. The CDR3 loop reads CASSLTWRDTQYF. CDR3 DNA sequence: TGTGCCAGCAGCCTTACTTGGCGGGATACGCAGTATTTT.

V usage is TRBV12-3 or TRBV12-4 and J usage is TRBJ1-4; a possible D gene is TRBD1 (6 bases). CDR3 size: 18 residues. V lost 9 bases and J 0 bases, leaving 23 bases between the germline ends. CDR3 loop: CARYYPQGRHATNEKLFF. Here the CDR3 DNA reads TGTGCCAGATACTACCCGCAGGGGCGACATGCAACTAATGAAAAACTGTTTTTT.

This clonotype was recorded only once. The CDR3: CASSFLGQGGDEQYF. The DNA of the CDR3 is TGTGCCAGCAGTTTTCTTGGACAGGGGGGAGACGAGCAGTACTTC. V is TRBV28 and J is TRBJ2-7, with TRBD1 identical over 10 bases. J gave up 5 bases and V 3 bases, and 7 bases lay outside the gene matches. This CDR3 region has 15 residues. Per the germline V gene, CDR1 is MDHEN and CDR2 is SYDVKM.

V is TRBV13 and J is TRBJ1-1; TRBD1 matches at 11 bases. CDR1 PRHDT and CDR2 FYEKMQ come from the germline V gene (reference sequence). This CDR3 is built from 17 residues. V lost 2 bases to trimming and J lost 0 bases; unmatched junction nucleotides: 5. The CDR3 nucleotides are TGTGCCAGCAGCTTAAGCTGGACAGGGGGCTTGAACACTGAAGCTTTCTTT. The encoded protein is CASSLSWTGGLNTEAFF.

The table lists this clonotype with a few counts. The chain carries TRBV20-1 and TRBJ2-5; D not resolved. This CDR3 region has 16 residues. The ends were cut back, 3 bases at V and 4 bases at J, with 21 bases in the middle. CDR1 is DFQATT and CDR2 is SNEGSKA in the germline V gene (reference sequence). The CDR3 DNA reads TGCAGTGCTAGGGATTCCGAGACCTTCCTTGGAGAGACCCAGTACTTC. This encodes CSARDSETFLGETQYF.

V is TRBV29-1 and J is TRBJ2-2, with unresolved D. CDR1 is SQVTM and CDR2 is ANQGSEA in the germline V gene. The CDR3 is 11 residues long. Trimming removed 6 bases from V and 7 bases from J, with 9 bases in between. The CDR3 reads CSVTRGGELFF. The CDR3 DNA is TGCAGCGTGACGCGAGGCGGGGAGCTGTTTTTT.

This clonotype was seen a handful of times. The rearrangement joins TRBV28 to TRBJ1-5; the D gene is possibly TRBD1 (6 bases). CDR3 length: 15 residues. Per the germline V gene, CDR1 is MDHEN and CDR2 is SYDVKM. Trimming shortened V by 6 bases and J by 7 bases, and 19 bases separated the two germline ends. The CDR3 DNA reads as TGTGCCAGCAGCGCCGACGGGCCAGGGGCGCAGCCCCAGCATTTT. This gives the protein CASSADGPGAQPQHF. Together with reference TRBV28 and TRBJ1-5, the CDR3 gives the full variable domain: DVKVTQSSRYLVKRTGEKVFLECVQDMDHENMFWYRQDPGLGLRLIYFSYDVKMKEKGDIPEGYSVSREKKERFSLILESASTNQTSMYLCASSADGPGAQPQHFGDGTRLSIL.

The V call is TRBV27, the J call TRBJ2-1; D is possibly TRBD1 (6 bases). The tail of the sequence fits TRBJ2-7 better, so the J call may be wrong. This CDR3 region has 15 residues. CDR1 and CDR2 from the germline V gene are MNHEY and SMNVEV (reference sequence). The CDR3 DNA reads as TGTGCCAGCAGTTTATATGGGACACCTGGCTACGAGCAGTACTTC. This gives the protein CASSLYGTPGYEQYF.

This clonotype was observed many times. CDR3 in amino acids: CASSQATTGGAGYGYTF. Here the CDR3 DNA reads TGCGCCAGCAGCCAAGCAACCACAGGGGGCGCGGGCTATGGCTACACCTTC. The V gene is TRBV4-3, the J gene TRBJ1-2; 9 bases fit TRBD1. This CDR3 has 17 residues. Germline values: CDR1 LGHNA, CDR2 YSLEER. Unmatched junction bases numbered 10, after V lost 1 base and J lost 4 bases.